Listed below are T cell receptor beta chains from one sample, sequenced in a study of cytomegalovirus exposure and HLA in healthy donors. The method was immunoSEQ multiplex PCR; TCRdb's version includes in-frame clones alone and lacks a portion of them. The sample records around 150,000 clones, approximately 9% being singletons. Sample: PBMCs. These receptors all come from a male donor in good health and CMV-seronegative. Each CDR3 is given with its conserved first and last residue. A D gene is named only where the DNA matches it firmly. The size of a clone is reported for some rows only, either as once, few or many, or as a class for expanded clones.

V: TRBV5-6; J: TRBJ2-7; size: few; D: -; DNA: TGTGCCAGCAGCTTTACAGGGTACCACGAGCAGTACTTC; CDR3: CASSFTGYHEQYF
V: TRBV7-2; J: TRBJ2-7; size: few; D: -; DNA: TGTGCCAGCAGCTTAGTCGCGGGGACCATCTCCTACGAGCAGTACTTC; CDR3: CASSLVAGTISYEQYF
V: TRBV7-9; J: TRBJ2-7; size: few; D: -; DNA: TGTGCCAGCAGCTTAGCGGCAGGGATGGGTGCCGAGCAGTACTTC; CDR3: CASSLAAGMGAEQYF
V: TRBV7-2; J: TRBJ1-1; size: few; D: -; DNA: TGTGCCAGCAGCTCCACCGGGAAAAACACTGAAGCTTTCTTT; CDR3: CASSSTGKNTEAFF
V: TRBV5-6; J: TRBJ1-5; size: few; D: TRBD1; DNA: TGTGCCAGCAGCCTCGGGACAGGCAATCAGCCCCAGCATTTT; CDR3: CASSLGTGNQPQHF
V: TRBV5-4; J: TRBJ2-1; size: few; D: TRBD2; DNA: TGTGCCAGCAGTTCCGGGACTAGCGCAAACAATGAGCAGTTCTTC; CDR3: CASSSGTSANNEQFF
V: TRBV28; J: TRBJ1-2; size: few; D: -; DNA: TGTGCCAGCAGTTTACAGGTTAACTATGGCTACACCTTC; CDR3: CASSLQVNYGYTF
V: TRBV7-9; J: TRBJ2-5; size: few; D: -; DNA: TGTGCCAGCAGCTTCGGACAGACTTTCCAAGAGACCCAGTACTTC; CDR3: CASSFGQTFQETQYF
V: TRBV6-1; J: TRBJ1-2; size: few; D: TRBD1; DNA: TGTGCCAGCAATCCGACAGGGGAGAGCTATGGCTACACCTTC; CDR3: CASNPTGESYGYTF
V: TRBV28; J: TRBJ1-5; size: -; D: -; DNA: TGTGCCAGCACTACGACTGGTTTCGGCAATCAGCCCCAGCATTTT; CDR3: CASTTTGFGNQPQHF
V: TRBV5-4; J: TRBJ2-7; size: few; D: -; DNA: TGTGCCAGCAGCTTGGCGCCCAGGTACGAGCAGTACTTC; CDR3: CASSLAPRYEQYF
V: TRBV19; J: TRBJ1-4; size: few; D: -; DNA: TGTGCCAGTGGCGGAGTTTCCGGCGAAAAACTGTTTTTT; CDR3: CASGGVSGEKLFF
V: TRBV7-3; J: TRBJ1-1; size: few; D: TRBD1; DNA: TGTGCCAGCAGCCCCCAGGGGGCTCGGGTCACTGAAGCTTTCTTT; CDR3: CASSPQGARVTEAFF
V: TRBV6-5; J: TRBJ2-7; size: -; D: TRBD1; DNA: TGTGCCAGCAGTTACCGTGGGACAGGGACTGGCCGCGAGCAGTACTTC; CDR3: CASSYRGTGTGREQYF
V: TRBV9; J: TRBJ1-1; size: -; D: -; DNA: TGTGCCAGCAGCGGGACTCGGACGGACACTGAAGCTTTCTTT; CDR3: CASSGTRTDTEAFF
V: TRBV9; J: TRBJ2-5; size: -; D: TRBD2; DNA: TGTGCCAGCAGCGACGGGACTAGCGGGGCCACTACTGATGTGACCCAGTACTTC; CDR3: CASSDGTSGATTDVTQYF
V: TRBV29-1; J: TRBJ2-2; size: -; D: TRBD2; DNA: TGCAGCGTGCCCCTAGCGGGGGGATCTTCCGGGGAGCTGTTTTTT; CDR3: CSVPLAGGSSGELFF
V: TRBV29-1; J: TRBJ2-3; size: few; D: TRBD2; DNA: TGCAGCGTTGTCCTGCGGGAGGGCCCAGATACGCAGTATTTT; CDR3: CSVVLREGPDTQYF
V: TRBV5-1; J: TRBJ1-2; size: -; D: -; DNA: TGCGCCAGCAGCCCCTCCCCCTTAGAAGGCTACACCTTC; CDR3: CASSPSPLEGYTF
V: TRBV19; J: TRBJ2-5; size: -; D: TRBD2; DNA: TGTGCCAGTAGTCCCCAGGGGGGACTAGCGGGAGAGACCCAGTACTTC; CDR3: CASSPQGGLAGETQYF